Presented here are 10 T cell receptor beta chains from one specimen sequenced in a study of cytomegalovirus exposure and HLA in healthy donors. Clones were read by immunoSEQ multiplex PCR, and TCRdb kept only the in-frame ones, dropping some. The table has a few hundred thousand clones, 70% to 90% seen once. Sequencing input: PBMCs. All receptors derive from a woman under 30 in good health and CMV-seronegative.

This chain links TRBV5-1 with TRBJ1-1; tentative D call: TRBD1 (5 bases). The CDR3 spans 13 residues. Germline V gene data show CDR1 as SGHRS and CDR2 as YFSETQ. V was clipped by 6 bases and J by 3 bases, with 12 bases between them. CDR3 amino acids: CASKGAWDTEAFF. The CDR3 DNA reads as TGCGCCAGCAAAGGGGCCTGGGACACTGAAGCTTTCTTT.

The J gene is TRBJ1-2, the V gene TRBV2, with 10 positions matching TRBD1. The CDR3 runs 13 residues. Trimming at V came to 6 bases and at J to 4 bases, leaving 2 bases not matched to a gene. Germline CDR1 and CDR2: SNHLY and FYNNEI. The CDR3, as DNA: TGTGCCAGCAGCGGACAGGGGGGCTATGGCTACACCTTC. Translating it yields CASSGQGGYGYTF.

CDR3 amino acids: CASSLTGIRYEQYF. CDR3 DNA: TGCGCCAGCAGCTTGACAGGGATTAGGTACGAGCAGTACTTC. The V call is TRBV5-1, the J call TRBJ2-7; possibly TRBD1 for D (6 bases). V was cut by 1 base and J by 4 bases, with 12 bases left in between. Germline CDR1 and CDR2: SGHRS and YFSETQ. CDR3 length: 14 residues.

The rearrangement uses TRBV5-4 and TRBJ2-1; perhaps TRBD2 as D (5 bases). The germline V and J ends were trimmed by 2 bases and 8 bases, with 17 bases remaining between them. CDR3 length equals 15 residues. CDR1 and CDR2 from the germline V gene are SGHNT and YYREEE (reference sequence). In DNA form, the CDR3 reads TGTGCCAGCAGCTTTGGACTCCGAGAGGGCGATGAGCAGTTCTTC. Encoded protein: CASSFGLREGDEQFF.

The chain recombines TRBV5-1 with TRBJ2-7; TRBD1 matches 9 bases. The CDR3 spans 14 residues. The ends lost 1 base at V and 6 bases at J; junction bases unmatched: 5. Germline V gives CDR1 SGHRS, CDR2 YFSETQ. The CDR3 is CASSLLQGAFEQYF. The CDR3 nucleotides read TGCGCCAGCAGCTTGTTACAGGGGGCTTTCGAGCAGTACTTC.

V usage is TRBV11-2 and J usage is TRBJ2-1, with 8 bases aligning to TRBD2. Germline CDR1 reads SGHAT; CDR2 reads FQNNGV. This CDR3 contains 16 residues. V trimming: 7 bases; J trimming: 1 base; junction bases outside the gene matches: 9. CDR3 sequence: CASTSFSGKSYNEQFF. The CDR3 DNA follows: TGTGCCAGCACGTCCTTTAGCGGGAAGTCCTACAATGAGCAGTTCTTC.

The chain combines TRBV4-3 with TRBJ2-7; 9 nucleotides agree with TRBD1. Germline lookup yields CDR1 LGHNA and CDR2 YSLEER. V was clipped by 4 bases and J by 5 bases; unmatched bases: 9. The CDR3 loop spans 15 amino acids. CDR3 protein: CASSPDWTGVDEQYF. CDR3 nucleotides: TGCGCCAGCAGCCCCGACTGGACAGGGGTCGACGAGCAGTACTTC.

As concerns this clone: The sample contains more than one DNA sequence encoding this CDR3. The rearrangement joins TRBV6-6 to TRBJ2-7; 14 nucleotides agree with TRBD2. Germline V gene data show CDR1 as MNHNY and CDR2 as SVGAGI (reference sequence). This CDR3 has 15 residues. Germline trimming cut 2 bases from V and 3 bases from J; bases unmatched to any gene: 0. CDR3 region: CASSYGTSGSYEQYF. CDR3 nucleotide sequence: TGTGCCAGCAGTTACGGGACTAGCGGGAGCTACGAGCAGTACTTC.

The rearrangement uses TRBV28 and TRBJ2-7; D is possibly TRBD2 (6 bases). Germline lookup yields CDR1 MDHEN and CDR2 SYDVKM. V was shortened by 4 bases and J by 2 bases, with 9 bases between the two germline ends. The CDR3 is 13 residues long. In DNA, the CDR3 is TGTGCCAGCAGTTCGGGACTTACCTACGAGCAGTACTTC. Translation: CASSSGLTYEQYF.

A few counts support this clone. V and J are TRBV5-1 and TRBJ1-2; weak D call: TRBD1 (6 bases). CDR1 SGHRS and CDR2 YFSETQ come from the germline V gene. Trimming removed 0 bases from V and 0 bases from J, with 6 bases in between. This CDR3 is built from 14 residues. The CDR3 bases are TGCGCCAGCAGCTTGGGGACAGCTAACTATGGCTACACCTTC. Translation: CASSLGTANYGYTF.